This TCR beta chain was sequenced in a study of blood T cell repertoires in COVID-19 (dated by TCRdb to the early 2020s). For the study in its entirety: The collaborator samples originated in the United States, Italy and Spain and spanned the acute and convalescent phases of COVID-19. The dataset comprised deeply sampled blood TCRbeta repertoires from subjects exposed to, actively infected with, or recovered from COVID-19. The repertoires were released in a freely available public database meant as a resource for research on the immune response to SARS-CoV-2. Where available, HLA class I and class II types were obtained from metadata supplied by the sample provider rather than from assay-based typing. The prospective study material was composed of cDNA or gDNA derived from T cells, B-cell-depleted T cells, or PBMCs. Nearly every sample came with metadata listing a de-identified subject ID, COVID-19 status, age in years and sex. Samples were obtained from the ongoing ImmuneRACE study (first 160 participants) and from 1,254 subjects provided by 6 global collaborators.

Summary of the overall study and its limitations: How much clinical and demographic metadata was included differed by source and by participant, and the metadata was provided uncurated.

TCRbeta CDR3 regions were amplified from genomic DNA using the immunoSEQ Assay, a bias-controlled multiplex PCR. As for the authors' bioinformatics: Nucleated cell counts per sample were estimated from amplification of reference gene primers within the assay. To quantify the absolute abundance of each unique TCRbeta CDR3 rearrangement, sequence reads were collapsed and filtered. Productive Simpson clonality was computed per sample as the square root of Simpson's diversity index over productive rearrangements. TCRdb mirrors the immuneACCESS table, restricted to in-frame sequences. Some clones are absent from its copies; in checked studies, under half trace to an unresolved V gene, and the reason for the others is unknown. V and J calls and clone size are given by that table; D and trimming were obtained from the DNA. This sample is represented by about 200,000 clones; 80% of them were singletons. The leading ten clones occupy 6% to 7.5% of the sample.

In the prospective study, participants were about 18 to 95 years old, resided in approximately 22 geographic areas of the United States, and were enrolled through a virtual design. To assign participants to cohorts, the prospective study relied on clinical history that participants themselves reported in a screening survey and a study questionnaire. In the prospective study, mobile phlebotomists collected whole blood, serum and a nasopharyngeal or oropharyngeal swab from each participant. Additional blood draws and questionnaires over an approximately 2-month period could optionally be provided by prospective study participants. Before DNA extraction, blood samples from the prospective study were shipped at room temperature or frozen. The CDR3 runs 13 residues from the cysteine to the phenylalanine. CDR3 DNA is the only sequence kept; it has 39 bases, read in frame from the first base. Sequences SSHAT (CDR1) and FNYEAQ (CDR2) are obtained from the germline V gene (reference sequence).

As to this clone: It lacks a known antigen. A junction end diverges from the germline sequence, so it may reflect a read error.

The rearrangement combines TRBV7-7 with TRBJ1-1, and 7 junction bases match TRBD1. The TCR was taken from a woman in her 40s with acute COVID-19. Sequencing was performed on PBMCs or T cells enriched from blood (not recorded which). The DNA reads as follows: TGTGCTAGCAGCCTGACAGGGTGGACTGAAGCTTTCTTT. Translated, it reads CASSLTGWTEAFF.